These 28 T cell receptor beta chains were all obtained from the same sample, sequenced in a study of blood T cells in healthy people across ages. Then a second PCR, running roughly 6 to 12 cycles, was carried out with a sample-barcoded 5' primer and a J-beta primer mix. TCRdb reanalysed the 5' RACE reads using MiXCR and keeps one entry per CDR3 protein. This sample has around 1,500,000 distinct CDR3 sequences, with around 42% found just once. Sequences were obtained from blood. These receptors came from a woman aged 18-29 years in good health.

The table lists this clonotype with a few counts. The chain joins TRBV20-1 to TRBJ2-7; 7 positions match TRBD2. CDR3 length: 15 residues. Germline lookup yields CDR1 DFQATT and CDR2 SNEGSKA (reference sequence). After removal of 0 bases from V and 0 bases from J, the junction contained 5 bases not matched to a gene. Here the CDR3 reads CSARDLAVSSYEQYF. Written as DNA, the CDR3 is TGCAGTGCTAGAGATCTAGCGGTCAGCTCCTACGAGCAGTACTTC.

This chain links TRBV20-1 with TRBJ2-7, with TRBD2 matching over 10 bases. V was clipped by 3 bases and J by 7 bases; unmatched bases: 15. Germline V gene lookup returns CDR1 DFQATT and CDR2 SNEGSKA (reference sequence). This CDR3 region has 16 residues. The CDR3 here is CSARSTSGRRGNEQYF. CDR3 sequence (DNA): TGCAGTGCTAGGTCGACTAGCGGGCGGAGAGGCAATGAGCAGTACTTC.

This chain links TRBV6-2 or TRBV6-3 with TRBJ1-1; D is possibly TRBD1 (5 bases). Germline lookup yields CDR1 MNHEY and CDR2 SVGEGT. CDR3 size: 14 residues. Trimming removed 7 bases from V and 5 bases from J, with 17 bases in between. The CDR3 loop reads CASMGRALGTEAFF. In DNA form, the CDR3 reads TGTGCCAGCATGGGCAGGGCGTTGGGGACTGAAGCTTTCTTT.

Comment on this clonotype: A read error may explain this, as a much larger clone is one base away. The chain combines TRBV7-8 with TRBJ2-1; 10 nucleotides match TRBD2. The J call may be incorrect, as the DNA end agrees better with TRBJ2-7. Germline-derived CDR1 and CDR2 are SGHVS and FQNEAQ. The CDR3 runs 17 residues. The CDR3 region has the DNA TGTGCCAGCAGCCCAGTCATAGCGGGAGGCCCCCTCAATGAGCAGTACTTC. Translation: CASSPVIAGGPLNEQYF.

V and J are TRBV30 and TRBJ1-2, with D possibly being TRBD1 (5 bases). Trimming removed 2 bases from V and 6 bases from J, with 13 bases in between. The germline V gene encodes CDR1 GTSNPN and CDR2 SVGIG (reference sequence). The CDR3 covers 13 residues. The CDR3 is CAWSKSAGNGYTF. CDR3 bases: TGTGCCTGGAGTAAGTCGGCAGGGAATGGCTACACCTTC.

The genes are TRBV20-1 and TRBJ2-7; D unclear. The CDR3 loop spans 15 amino acids. V lost 3 bases, J lost 0 bases, and 15 bases lay in between. Germline V CDR1 and CDR2: DFQATT, SNEGSKA (reference sequence). The CDR3 loop reads CSARDASYSSYEQYF. CDR3 nucleotide sequence: TGCAGTGCTAGGGATGCGTCCTATAGCTCCTACGAGCAGTACTTC.

The chain combines TRBV10-3 with TRBJ1-6; 7 nucleotides line up with TRBD1. The CDR3 runs to 18 residues. Germline values: CDR1 ENHRY, CDR2 SYGVKD. With 3 bases clipped from V and 7 bases from J, the junction kept 15 bases outside the gene matches. CDR3 DNA sequence: TGTGCCATCAGTGACTCCGGGACAGCCACCCCGGGGAATTCACCCCTCCACTTT. It translates to CAISDSGTATPGNSPLHF.

The chain is built from TRBV6-5 and TRBJ1-2, with 7 bases that match TRBD1. This CDR3 is built from 18 residues. CDR1 and CDR2 (germline): MNHEY, SVGAGI. V lost 0 bases and J lost 1; bases outside the gene matches: 11. CDR3 region: CASSYSKLGGGFNYGYTF. The DNA of the CDR3 is TGTGCCAGCAGTTACTCGAAGCTAGGGGGCGGATTTAACTATGGCTACACCTTC.

There are a few counts of this clonotype. CDR3 sequence (DNA): TGTGCCAGCAGTTTCTCTCCAGGGTGGAGCACAGATACGCAGTATTTT. Encoded protein: CASSFSPGWSTDTQYF. V and J are TRBV12-3 or TRBV12-4 and TRBJ2-3, with D perhaps matching TRBD1 (5 bases). The CDR3 runs to 16 residues. V gave up 3 bases and J gave up 0 bases, with 13 bases separating them.

This clonotype was seen a handful of times. The V and J genes are TRBV5-1 and TRBJ1-5; D remains unclear. Germline V gene sequence: CDR1 SGHRS, CDR2 YFSETQ. V was cut by 0 bases and J by 6 bases, with 7 bases left in between. The CDR3 has 13 amino acids. This CDR3 is CASSLAPSQPQHF. CDR3 DNA sequence: TGCGCCAGCAGCTTGGCCCCCTCTCAGCCCCAGCATTTT.

The gene calls are TRBV4-1 and TRBJ2-1, with 9 bases lining up with TRBD2. J gave up 8 bases and V 3 bases, and 8 bases lay outside the gene matches. This CDR3 region has 15 residues. In germline, CDR1 is MGHRA, CDR2 YSYEKL. CDR3 region: CASSQIVAGGDEQFF. As DNA, the CDR3 is TGCGCCAGCAGCCAGATTGTCGCGGGAGGGGATGAGCAGTTCTTC.

V is TRBV6-5 and J is TRBJ1-1; no definite D call. V was cut by 5 bases and J by 11 bases, with 18 bases left in between. The CDR3 length is 13 residues. Germline V gives CDR1 MNHEY, CDR2 SVGAGI. The CDR3 sequence: CASSPSSHRGAFF. The CDR3 DNA is TGTGCCAGCAGTCCTTCGAGCCACCGGGGTGCTTTCTTT.

This clonotype has a handful of counts. V gene TRBV6-5 combines with J gene TRBJ1-5; tentative D call: TRBD1 (6 bases). Trimming took 6 bases from V and 9 from J, leaving 21 bases between them. CDR3 length: 15 amino acids. From germline, CDR1 is MNHEY and CDR2 SVGAGI. The CDR3 spells CASSPTGTRGSPQHF. The CDR3 region has the DNA TGTGCCAGCAGCCCAACAGGGACCAGGGGTTCGCCCCAGCATTTT.

Comments on this clonotype: A much larger clone differs from this one at a single base, so this may be a read error. This chain connects TRBV20-1 to TRBJ2-3; no firm D call. V gave up 4 bases and J gave up 9 bases, with 14 bases separating them. Per germline, CDR1 DFQATT and CDR2 SNEGSKA (reference sequence). This CDR3 has 12 residues. The CDR3 here is CSAKNGFETQYF. The CDR3 nucleotides are TGCAGTGCTAAAAACGGGTTCGAAACGCAGTATTTT.

This sequence joins TRBV9 and TRBJ2-7; perhaps D is TRBD1 or TRBD2 (5 bases each). Germline V gene sequence: CDR1 SGDLS, CDR2 YYNGEE. V shed 0 bases and J shed 2 bases, with 9 bases lying between them. The CDR3 totals 14 residues. The CDR3 DNA reads as TGTGCCAGCAGCGTAGGGGACGGGACCTACGAGCAGTACTTC. Amino acid sequence: CASSVGDGTYEQYF.

The gene calls are TRBV6-6 and TRBJ2-7; 10 positions agree with TRBD1. CDR3 length: 15 residues. Germline CDR1 and CDR2: MNHNY and SVGAGI (reference sequence). Trimming removed 11 bases from V and 2 bases from J; junction bases left unmatched: 12. The CDR3 DNA is TGTGCCGTAGACGTTGCGGGGACAGGGGCCTACGAGCAGTACTTC. This translates into CAVDVAGTGAYEQYF.

This clonotype was observed a handful of times. The gene calls are TRBV9 and TRBJ2-1; tentative D call: TRBD2 (6 bases). Germline V gene lookup returns CDR1 SGDLS and CDR2 YYNGEE. The V end lost 0 bases, the J end lost 8 bases, and 15 bases lay between the germline ends. The length of the CDR3 is 15 residues. DNA for the CDR3: TGTGCCAGCAGCGTAGCTCAACTAGCTTTCGATGAGCAGTTCTTC. Translated, it gives CASSVAQLAFDEQFF.

This clonotype was observed at least ten times. The chain has TRBV27 and TRBJ2-4; 8 nucleotides match TRBD2. Trimming at V came to 2 bases and at J to 4 bases, leaving 1 base not matched to a gene. Germline CDR1 is MNHEY and CDR2 is SMNVEV (reference sequence). The CDR3 totals 14 residues. The CDR3 DNA sequence: TGTGCCAGCAGTTTACGGGGGGGGAAAAACATTCAGTACTTC. Amino acid sequence: CASSLRGGKNIQYF.

This clonotype came up a few times. In nucleotides, the CDR3 is TGTGCCAGCAGACCCCTAGCGGGAGATACGCAGTATTTT. It encodes CASRPLAGDTQYF. J is TRBJ2-3 and V is TRBV9; 8 positions agree with TRBD2. CDR3 length equals 13 residues. From germline, CDR1 is SGDLS and CDR2 YYNGEE. With 5 bases clipped from V and 5 bases from J, the junction kept 4 bases outside the gene matches.

For this clonotype: Since a much larger clone is just one base distant, this may be a read error. The chain employs TRBV7-2 and TRBJ1-2; maybe TRBD1 (5 bases). Trimming took 1 base from V and 2 from J, leaving 8 bases between them. The germline gives CDR1 SGHTA, CDR2 FQGNSA. This CDR3 comprises 14 residues. CDR3: CASSLGEGNYGYTF. In nucleotides, the CDR3 is TGTGCCAGCAGCTTAGGGGAGGGGAACTATGGCTACACCTTC.

The V and J genes are TRBV10-3 and TRBJ2-1; 7 bases line up with TRBD2. Trimming at V came to 6 bases and at J to 8 bases, leaving 7 bases not matched to a gene. This CDR3 contains 13 residues. CDR1 and CDR2 from the germline V gene are ENHRY and SYGVKD. The CDR3 DNA reads TGTGCCATCAGGGCGGGACGGGGGGATGAGCAGTTCTTC. It encodes CAIRAGRGDEQFF.

J is TRBJ1-2 and V is TRBV12-3 or TRBV12-4, with 7 bases lining up with TRBD1. The CDR3 totals 14 residues. Trimming at V came to 5 bases and at J to 6 bases, leaving 9 bases not matched to a gene. CDR3 protein: CASSPQGDRHGYTF. The CDR3 DNA sequence: TGTGCCAGCAGTCCCCAAGGGGACAGACATGGCTACACCTTC.

This clonotype was observed a single time. V is TRBV30 and J is TRBJ2-5; 7 bases align to TRBD1. The germline V gene has CDR1 GTSNPN and CDR2 SVGIG (reference sequence). The CDR3 length is 13 residues. With V trimmed by 3 bases and J by 11 bases, 12 bases remained unmatched. CDR3 in DNA: TGTGCCTGGAGCGCCCTTAATACAGGGGAGCAGTACTTC. It specifies CAWSALNTGEQYF. The variable domain in full, with the rest retrieved from reference TRBV30 and TRBJ2-5, is SQTIHQWPATLVQPVGSPLSLECTVEGTSNPNLYWYRQAAGRGLQLLFYSVGIGQISSEVPQNLSASRPQDRQFILSSKKLLLSDSGFYLCAWSALNTGEQYFGPGTRLLVL.

This clonotype has a count of ten or more. V usage is TRBV5-1 and J usage is TRBJ1-1, with 9 bases aligning to TRBD1. Germline V lookup: CDR1 SGHRS, CDR2 YFSETQ. The CDR3 has 14 amino acids. Trimming removed 2 bases from V and 1 base from J; junction bases left unmatched: 0. CDR3 in DNA: TGCGCCAGCAGCTTACAGGGGGCGAACACTGAAGCTTTCTTT. Protein sequence: CASSLQGANTEAFF.

The chain links TRBV6-1 to TRBJ2-7; D is possibly TRBD1 (6 bases). The CDR3 has 14 amino acids. V was shortened by 7 bases and J by 2 bases, with 15 bases between the two germline ends. From germline, CDR1 is MNHNS and CDR2 SASEGT. CDR3 loop: CASNYRAATYEQYF. As DNA, the CDR3 is TGTGCCAGCAATTACAGGGCCGCTACCTACGAGCAGTACTTC.

This clonotype was detected a few times. V and J are TRBV7-9 and TRBJ2-3; D gene ambiguous. The ends were cut back, 2 bases at V and 5 bases at J, with 8 bases in the middle. CDR3 length: 13 residues. Germline CDR1 and CDR2: SEHNR and FQNEAQ (reference sequence). Here the CDR3 DNA reads TGTGCCAGCAGCTTAACGGTTGGAGATACGCAGTATTTT. Amino acid sequence: CASSLTVGDTQYF. Supplemented by reference TRBV7-9 and TRBJ2-3, the full variable domain reads DTGVSQNPRHKITKRGQNVTFRCDPISEHNRLYWYRQTLGQGPEFLTYFQNEAQLEKSRLLSDRFSAERPKGSFSTLEIQRTEQGDSAMYLCASSLTVGDTQYFGPGTRLTVL.

The chain links TRBV3-1 to TRBJ2-3; 7 positions agree with TRBD2. V lost 1 base and J lost 2; bases outside the gene matches: 6. Germline V CDR1 and CDR2: LGHDT, YNNKEL (reference sequence). The CDR3 consists of 16 residues. The CDR3, as DNA: TGTGCCAGCAGCCAAGGAGCGGGGTTAGTCACAGATACGCAGTATTTT. Residues: CASSQGAGLVTDTQYF.

The chain employs TRBV29-1 and TRBJ2-1, with TRBD2 matching 9 bases. Germline lookup yields CDR1 SQVTM and CDR2 ANQGSEA. The CDR3 runs to 14 residues. The junction had 16 bases not matched to a gene; V was cut back by 4 bases and J by 15 bases. CDR3 nucleotides: TGCAGCGTTGTGCCCCTTTCTAAGCGGGAGGTAGTGTTCTTC. Encoded protein: CSVVPLSKREVVFF.